The source of this T cell receptor beta chain is a study of control samples from healthy donors and cancer patients (dated by TCRdb to 2018 to 2020). The method behind the library was the immunoSEQ multiplex PCR assay. TCRdb mirrors the immuneACCESS table, restricted to in-frame sequences. Some clones are absent from its copies; in checked studies, under half trace to an unresolved V gene, and the reason for the others is unknown. The sample includes over 150,000 clones, with approximately 96% observed a single time. The ten largest clones capture over 0.9% of the sample. From cysteine to phenylalanine, the CDR3 is 11 amino acids long. Kept here is only the CDR3 DNA, which spans 33 bases and is read in frame from base 1. The germline V gene sets CDR1 to WSHSY and CDR2 to SAAADI. Trimming takes 6 bases from V and 10 bases from J, and the germline ends sit 10 bases apart. With respect to this clone: Its binding antigen is unknown. No base quality information exists; no much larger clone differs at one position.

Sequencing input: blood. In this chain, TRBV10-2 is recombined with TRBJ2-1; too little of a D gene remains to name it. The TCR sequence derives from a woman aged 25-40 years in good health. In nucleotides, the sequence is TGCGCCAGCAGATGGGCAGAAGAGCAGTTCTTC. Its protein product is CASRWAEEQFF.